This record covers a single T cell receptor (beta chain). What it binds is unknown. The CDR3 runs 17 residues. Germline lookup yields CDR1 MGHRA and CDR2 YSYEKL. The germline V and J ends were trimmed by 4 bases and 5 bases, with 24 bases remaining between them. These data are taken from a study of CD8+ T cells in alopecia areata. The authors extracted RNA and reverse transcribed it into cDNA as the sequencing template. Only in-frame clones appear in the TCRdb table, and some are missing; sequencing was by immunoSEQ multiplex PCR. Among approximately 190,000 clones listed, about three fifths were seen once. Treatment described: oral pan-JAK inhibitor, 5-10 mg twice daily. General study findings and limits: Lesional scalp, notably in alopecia totalis/universalis, had clonality above that of normal scalp.

The clonotype comes from a human donor with alopecia areata. The chain recombines TRBV4-1 with TRBJ2-7; possible D gene TRBD2, 5 bases. The source was CD4+ T cells sorted from blood, collected at week 24, from a patient treated with tofacitinib. CDR3: CASSPQEVGSVSNEQYF. CDR3 in DNA: TGCGCCAGCAGCCCCCAGGAAGTAGGGAGCGTAAGCAACGAGCAGTACTTC.